The present T cell receptor beta chain was sequenced within a study of beta chain features in type 1 diabetes. Findings of the study overall: Among patients with Type 1 diabetes, TCRB CDR3s were moderately but significantly shorter in every one of the four CD4+ subsets. It was among patients, rather than healthy donors, that naive, central memory and Treg TCRB repertoires appeared more similar. VDJ junctions in type 1 diabetes patients carried more deletions and fewer insertions.

The entirety of the isolated RNA underwent reverse transcription, so expressed TCRB transcripts were sequenced. The method was immunoSEQ multiplex PCR; TCRdb's version includes in-frame clones alone and lacks a portion of them. The repertoire consists of about 260,000 clones, with about a fifth occurring once and the leading ten covering around 0.028%. About this clone: The antigen is unknown.

Sorting of CD4+ naive, central memory, regulatory and stem cell-like memory cells was performed via CD45RO/CCR7/CD25/CD127/CD95/CD27. Populations isolated by sorting all had purity greater than 98%. CDR1 and CDR2 (germline): MDHEN, SYDVKM. The CDR3 has 17 amino acids. The V segment lost 3 bases and the J segment 5 bases; nucleotides outside the gene matches: 15. The sequenced sample consisted of naive CD4+ T cells from blood. The sequence came from a woman aged 40 to 50 with type 1 diabetes. The chain employs TRBV28 and TRBJ2-7; 8 nucleotides match TRBD2. The CDR3 spells CASSFPHTGTRVNEQYF. CDR3 in DNA: TGTGCCAGCAGTTTTCCCCATACCGGGACTAGAGTTAACGAGCAGTACTTC.